These 11 T cell receptor beta chains were sequenced from one sample in a study of cytomegalovirus exposure and HLA in healthy donors (dated by TCRdb to about 2017). The method was the immunoSEQ multiplex PCR assay. For the multiplex PCR, a mixture combining 60 forward primers for TCR Vbeta segments and 13 reverse primers for TCR Jbeta segments was used. TCRdb retrieved this table from immuneACCESS and kept in-frame rearrangements only. Not all clones are present; in checked studies, unresolved V genes account for under half, and no reason is known for the remainder. The sample profile shows some 110,000 clones; roughly 80% of them were found once. Of the sample, 20% to 25% is held by the ten largest clones. The sample was PBMCs. Every receptor here comes from a man aged 30 to 45 in good health and CMV-seropositive.

CDR3 nucleotide sequence: TGTGCCAGCAGCCTCGGGGCTAGCGGGAGTAATGAGCAGTTCTTC. Its translation: CASSLGASGSNEQFF. The rearrangement uses TRBV4-2 and TRBJ2-1; 10 bases are a match to TRBD2. Germline-derived CDR1 and CDR2 are LGHNA and YNFKEQ. V lost 4 bases to trimming and J lost 7 bases; unmatched junction nucleotides: 7. The CDR3 is made up of 15 amino acids.

This clone has only one observation. J is TRBJ2-3 and V is TRBV5-4; D gene uncertain. Germline-derived CDR1 and CDR2 are SGHNT and YYREEE (reference sequence). Trimming left V 0 bases short and J 2 bases short, with 7 bases between. The CDR3 spans 14 residues. CDR3 DNA sequence: TGTGCCAGCAGCTTGGGAACTCCCACAGATACGCAGTATTTT. Translated: CASSLGTPTDTQYF.

The chain employs TRBV5-1 and TRBJ2-3, with D possibly TRBD2 on 7 matching bases. Germline lookup yields CDR1 SGHRS and CDR2 YFSETQ. The ends were cut back, 3 bases at V and 5 bases at J, with 16 bases in the middle. CDR3 length equals 15 residues. The CDR3 sequence: CASSSRDGGQDTQYF. CDR3 nucleotide sequence: TGCGCCAGCAGCTCCCGGGACGGGGGGCAAGATACGCAGTATTTT.

The chain carries TRBV2 and TRBJ1-5; the match to TRBD1 covers 10 bases. V was clipped by 6 bases and J by 6 bases; unmatched bases: 5. Germline V gene sequence: CDR1 SNHLY, CDR2 FYNNEI. The CDR3 length is 14 residues. CDR3 sequence: CASRGTGAGQPQHF. The CDR3 nucleotides are TGTGCCAGCAGGGGGACAGGGGCAGGTCAGCCCCAGCATTTT.

The chain is built from TRBV5-4 and TRBJ1-3; 9 bases map to TRBD1. This CDR3 has 16 residues. Germline CDR1 and CDR2: SGHNT and YYREEE (reference sequence). V was pared by 4 bases and J by 4 bases, with 9 bases of the junction left unmatched. Here the CDR3 DNA reads TGTGCCAGCAGCCGGGACAGGGTGACGTCCGGAAACACCATATATTTT. Amino acid sequence: CASSRDRVTSGNTIYF.

This clone was seen a single time. This rearrangement joins TRBV19 to TRBJ2-2, with 12 bases fitting TRBD2. Germline loops: CDR1 LNHDA, CDR2 SQIVND (reference sequence). With 3 bases clipped from V and 5 bases from J, the junction kept 4 bases outside the gene matches. The CDR3 has 16 amino acids. Written as DNA, the CDR3 is TGTGCCAGTAGTATCCTTCTAGCGGGAGGGACCGGGGAGCTGTTTTTT. Protein sequence: CASSILLAGGTGELFF.

This clone was counted only a few times. The chain employs TRBV30 and TRBJ2-2; 14 bases map to TRBD2. Germline V lookup: CDR1 GTSNPN, CDR2 SVGIG (reference sequence). Trimming removed 4 bases from V and 6 bases from J; junction bases left unmatched: 1. The CDR3 covers 14 residues. CDR3 sequence reads: CAWKGLAGAGELFF. The CDR3 DNA reads TGTGCCTGGAAGGGACTAGCGGGGGCCGGGGAGCTGTTTTTT.

The table lists this clone with a count of one. The chain combines TRBV5-6 with TRBJ1-6; 12 bases line up with TRBD1. This CDR3 has 17 residues. Per the germline V gene, CDR1 is SGHDT and CDR2 is YYEEEE. V lost 3 bases to trimming and J lost 6 bases; unmatched junction nucleotides: 7. The CDR3 loop is CASSWGGTGGLNSPLHF. The DNA of the CDR3 is TGTGCCAGCAGCTGGGGGGGGACAGGGGGCCTTAATTCACCCCTCCACTTT.

The rearrangement links TRBV5-1 to TRBJ1-6; D gene ambiguous. The V gene lost 1 base and the J gene lost 8 bases, with 4 bases spanning the gap. Germline CDR1 SGHRS, CDR2 YFSETQ. This CDR3 contains 12 residues. For the CDR3, the DNA is TGCGCCAGCAGCTTGCGGGATTCACCCCTCCACTTT. Its translation is CASSLRDSPLHF.

The J gene is TRBJ1-5, the V gene TRBV18; weak D call: TRBD1 (5 bases). Between the trimmed V and J ends, which lost 0 bases and 6 bases, there was a span of 15 bases. CDR3 length: 16 residues. Germline CDR1 is KGHSH and CDR2 is LQKENI. This chain's CDR3 is CASSPPAGGIAQPQHF. DNA of the CDR3: TGTGCCAGCTCACCACCGGCGGGGGGGATTGCTCAGCCCCAGCATTTT. The complete variable domain, with remaining parts taken from reference TRBV18 and TRBJ1-5, reads NAGVMQNPRHLVRRRGQEARLRCSPMKGHSHVYWYRQLPEEGLKFMVYLQKENIIDESGMPKERFSAEFPKEGPSILRIQQVVRGDSAAYFCASSPPAGGIAQPQHFGDGTRLSIL.

V usage is TRBV18 and J usage is TRBJ1-6; 7 bases match TRBD1. The CDR3 covers 20 residues. Germline lookup yields CDR1 KGHSH and CDR2 LQKENI. The junction had 16 bases not matched to a gene; V was cut back by 4 bases and J by 1 base. This CDR3 is CASSLSGTAISASYNSPLHF. CDR3 DNA: TGTGCCAGCTCACTGTCCGGGACAGCTATAAGCGCGTCCTATAATTCACCCCTCCACTTT.